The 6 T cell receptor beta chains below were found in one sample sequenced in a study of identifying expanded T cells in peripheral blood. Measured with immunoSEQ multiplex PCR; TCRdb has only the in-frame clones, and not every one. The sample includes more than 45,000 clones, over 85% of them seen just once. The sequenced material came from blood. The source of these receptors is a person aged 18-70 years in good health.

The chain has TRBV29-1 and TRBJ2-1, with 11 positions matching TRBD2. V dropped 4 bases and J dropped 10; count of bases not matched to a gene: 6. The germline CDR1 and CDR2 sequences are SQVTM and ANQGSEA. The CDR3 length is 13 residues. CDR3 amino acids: CSVVSGGAGEQFF. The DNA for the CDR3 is TGCAGCGTTGTTAGCGGGGGGGCTGGGGAGCAGTTCTTC.

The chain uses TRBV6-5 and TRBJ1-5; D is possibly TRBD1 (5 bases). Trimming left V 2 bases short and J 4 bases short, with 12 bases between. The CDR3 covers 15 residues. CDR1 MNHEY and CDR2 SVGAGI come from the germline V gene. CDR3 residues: CASSYTGEGNQPQHF. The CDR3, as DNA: TGTGCCAGCAGTTACACAGGTGAGGGGAATCAGCCCCAGCATTTT.

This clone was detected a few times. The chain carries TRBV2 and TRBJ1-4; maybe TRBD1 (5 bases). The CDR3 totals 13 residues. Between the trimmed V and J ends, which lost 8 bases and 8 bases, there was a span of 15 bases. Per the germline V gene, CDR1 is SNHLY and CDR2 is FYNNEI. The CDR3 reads CASDVQGGEKLFF. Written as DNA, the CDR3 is TGTGCCAGCGATGTTCAGGGCGGAGAAAAACTGTTTTTT.

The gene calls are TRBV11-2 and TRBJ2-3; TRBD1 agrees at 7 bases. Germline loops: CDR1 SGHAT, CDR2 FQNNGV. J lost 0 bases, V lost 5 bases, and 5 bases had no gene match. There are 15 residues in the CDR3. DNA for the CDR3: TGTGCCAGCAGCCGTGACAGGGCTAGCACAGATACGCAGTATTTT. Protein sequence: CASSRDRASTDTQYF.

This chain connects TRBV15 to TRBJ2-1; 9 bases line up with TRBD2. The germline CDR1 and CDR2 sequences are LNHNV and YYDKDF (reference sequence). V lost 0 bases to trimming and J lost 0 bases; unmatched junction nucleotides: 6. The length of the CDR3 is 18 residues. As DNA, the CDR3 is TGTGCCACCAGCAGAGATCATTTTAGCGGGAGCTCCTACAATGAGCAGTTCTTC. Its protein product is CATSRDHFSGSSYNEQFF.

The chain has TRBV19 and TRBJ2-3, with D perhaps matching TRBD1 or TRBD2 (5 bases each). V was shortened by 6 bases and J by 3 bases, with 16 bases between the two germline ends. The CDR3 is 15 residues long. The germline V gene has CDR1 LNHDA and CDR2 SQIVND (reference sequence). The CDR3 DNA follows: TGTGCCAGTAGGGCCGGGACGAGGAAAACAGATACGCAGTATTTT. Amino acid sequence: CASRAGTRKTDTQYF.